These T cell receptor beta chains were read from a single sample in a study of beta chain features in type 1 diabetes. TCRdb's copy holds only in-frame clones and misses some; the assay was immunoSEQ multiplex PCR. The repertoire holds about 700,000 clones, over 10% seen once, with roughly 0.022% in the top ten. The sequencing input was naive CD4+ T cells from blood. The source is a young man with type 1 diabetes. Both conserved end residues are trimmed from each CDR3.

cdr3_length	v_call	j_call	cdr3_aa
13	TRBV6-5	TRBJ1-5	ASSYSSGGGKPQH
13	TRBV5-4	TRBJ1-6	ASSLGRSGVSPLH
12	TRBV28	TRBJ1-5	ASSQGQGYQPQH
14	TRBV7-2	TRBJ2-3	ASSVRLAGSTDTQY
14	TRBV10-3	TRBJ2-3	AISESQAGGTDTQY
13	TRBV7-9	TRBJ1-4	ASSSTATTNEKLF
12	TRBV5-1	TRBJ1-4	ASSVTGGNEKLF
12	TRBV5-4	TRBJ1-1	ASSLEEGNTEAF
9	TRBV29-1	TRBJ2-7	SVAQGREQY
12	TRBV5-6	TRBJ2-3	ASSLRESTDTQY
11	TRBV30	TRBJ1-6	AWEGQGSSPLH
11	TRBV6-5	TRBJ1-4	ASSRYPNEKLF
14	TRBV28	TRBJ2-1	ASSTPSGGAYNEQF
12	TRBV5-6	TRBJ2-7	ASSLLDVIAEQY
12	TRBV7-8	TRBJ2-1	ASSPVEASNEQF
12	TRBV5-1	TRBJ2-7	ASSFGSSSYEQY
11	TRBV6-5	TRBJ2-5	ASRLQGGETQY
12	TRBV2	TRBJ2-5	ASTLDRVQETQY
14	TRBV9	TRBJ2-1	ASSVGNSGGYNEQF
11	TRBV6-1	TRBJ1-2	ASSEHRDYGYT
15	TRBV13	TRBJ2-7	ASSHNPYRWGSYEQY
13	TRBV7-9	TRBJ2-2	ASSLSHPDGGELF
14	TRBV7-9	TRBJ1-6	ASSERQGGLGSPLH
13	TRBV14	TRBJ2-3	ASSLLAGAIHTQY
16	TRBV2	TRBJ2-3	ASSDMAGLAGGVDTQY
13	TRBV13	TRBJ2-7	ASSFAQTNSYEQY
15	TRBV25-1	TRBJ1-2	ASSEIDTAGAGGGYT
12	TRBV7-9	TRBJ2-2	ASSFAGRGSELF
11	TRBV6-6	TRBJ2-3	ASRSRAADTQY
13	TRBV5-1	TRBJ2-4	ASSPVDRGRNIQY
13	TRBV14	TRBJ2-7	ASSPPLTGAYEQY
12	TRBV2	TRBJ2-1	ASTPRQGIDEQF
9	TRBV28	TRBJ2-1	ASSLRLEQF
9	TRBV2	.	ASSEINEQY
11	TRBV6-5	TRBJ1-2	AAGRSTRVGYT
14	TRBV9	TRBJ2-3	ASSVAGTGILGTQY
12	TRBV7-2	TRBJ2-4	ASSFSGGENIQY
9	TRBV30	TRBJ2-7	ACSATYEQY
13	TRBV7-2	TRBJ1-5	ASSRERAGNQPQH
15	TRBV9	TRBJ2-1	ASSGRQTTPLRNEQF
9	TRBV15	TRBJ1-2	ATGTNYGYT
13	TRBV7-9	TRBJ1-5	ASSPQGGGNQPQH
13	TRBV19	TRBJ2-1	ASSFSSGGYNEQF
12	TRBV25-1	TRBJ1-2	ASSDLQGNYGYT
10	TRBV29-1	TRBJ1-1	SVEGSYTEAF
12	TRBV27	TRBJ1-5	ASSRTGSNQPQH
10	TRBV6-1	TRBJ2-3	ASQGFTDTQY
13	TRBV18	TRBJ1-1	ASSPSGQVGAEAF
12	TRBV6-6	TRBJ1-2	ASSYSNRGHGYT
14	TRBV7-9	TRBJ1-3	ASSREVWVSGNTIY
11	TRBV30	TRBJ1-5	AWSTGDNQPQH
10	TRBV2	TRBJ1-5	ASSETEAPQH
12	TRBV30	TRBJ1-2	AWSVPDRSYGYT